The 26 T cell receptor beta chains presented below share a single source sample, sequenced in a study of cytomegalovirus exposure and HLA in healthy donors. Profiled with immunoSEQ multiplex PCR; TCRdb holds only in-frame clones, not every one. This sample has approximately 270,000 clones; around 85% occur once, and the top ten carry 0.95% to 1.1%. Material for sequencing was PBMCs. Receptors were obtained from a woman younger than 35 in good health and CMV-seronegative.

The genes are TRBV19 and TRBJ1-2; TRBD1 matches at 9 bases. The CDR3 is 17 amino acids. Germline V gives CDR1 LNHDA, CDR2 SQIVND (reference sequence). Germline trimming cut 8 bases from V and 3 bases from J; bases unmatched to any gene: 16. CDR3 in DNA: TGTGCCAGTTCTAAATTCGGGGGACAGGGTATGGACTATGGCTACACCTTC. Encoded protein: CASSKFGGQGMDYGYTF.

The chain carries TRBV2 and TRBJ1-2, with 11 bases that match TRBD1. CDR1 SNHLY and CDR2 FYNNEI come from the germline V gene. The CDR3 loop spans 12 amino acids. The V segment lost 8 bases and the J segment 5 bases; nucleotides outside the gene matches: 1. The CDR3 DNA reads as TGTGCCAGCGGACAGGGGGCATATGGCTACACCTTC. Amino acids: CASGQGAYGYTF.

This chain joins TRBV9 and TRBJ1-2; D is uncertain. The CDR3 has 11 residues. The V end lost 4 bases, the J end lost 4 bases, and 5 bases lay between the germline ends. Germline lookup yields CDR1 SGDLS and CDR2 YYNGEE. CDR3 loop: CASSQSYGYTF. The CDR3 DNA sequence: TGTGCCAGCAGCCAATCCTATGGCTACACCTTC.

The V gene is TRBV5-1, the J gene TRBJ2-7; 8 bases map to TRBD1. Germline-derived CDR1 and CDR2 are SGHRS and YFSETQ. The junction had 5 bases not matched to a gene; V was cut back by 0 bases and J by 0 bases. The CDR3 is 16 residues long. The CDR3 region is CASSLEYRGSSYEQYF. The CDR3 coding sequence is TGCGCCAGCAGCTTGGAATACAGGGGGAGCTCCTACGAGCAGTACTTC.

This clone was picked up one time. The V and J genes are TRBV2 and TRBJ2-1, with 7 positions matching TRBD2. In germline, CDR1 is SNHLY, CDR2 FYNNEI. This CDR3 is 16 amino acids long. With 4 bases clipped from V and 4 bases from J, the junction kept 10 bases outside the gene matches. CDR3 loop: CASSAGLTHYYNEQFF. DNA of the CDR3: TGTGCCAGCAGTGCGGGACTAACCCACTATTACAATGAGCAGTTCTTC.

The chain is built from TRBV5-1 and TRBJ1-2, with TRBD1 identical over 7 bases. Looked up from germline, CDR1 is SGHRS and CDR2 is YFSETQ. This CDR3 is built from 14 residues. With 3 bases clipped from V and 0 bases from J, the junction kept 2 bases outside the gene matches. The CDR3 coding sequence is TGCGCCAGCAGCTCCGGGACAGCTAACTATGGCTACACCTTC. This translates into CASSSGTANYGYTF.

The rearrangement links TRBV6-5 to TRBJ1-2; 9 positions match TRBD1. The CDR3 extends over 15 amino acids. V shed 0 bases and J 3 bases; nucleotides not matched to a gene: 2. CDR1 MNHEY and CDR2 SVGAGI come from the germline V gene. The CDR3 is CASSYSQGADYGYTF. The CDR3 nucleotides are TGTGCCAGCAGTTACTCACAGGGGGCAGACTATGGCTACACCTTC.

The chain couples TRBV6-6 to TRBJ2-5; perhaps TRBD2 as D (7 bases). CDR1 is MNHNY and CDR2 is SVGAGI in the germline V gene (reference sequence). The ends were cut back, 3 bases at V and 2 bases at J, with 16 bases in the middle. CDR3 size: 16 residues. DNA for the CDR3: TGTGCCAGCAGTTATTATAGGGGGGGTGGACAAGAGACCCAGTACTTC. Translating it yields CASSYYRGGGQETQYF.

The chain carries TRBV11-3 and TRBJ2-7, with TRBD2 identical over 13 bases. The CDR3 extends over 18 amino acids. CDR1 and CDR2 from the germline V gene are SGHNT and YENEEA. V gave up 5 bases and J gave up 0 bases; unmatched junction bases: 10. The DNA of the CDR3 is TGTGCCAGCAGCCCCGGGACTAGCGGGACCTTCGACTCCTACGAGCAGTACTTC. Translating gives CASSPGTSGTFDSYEQYF.

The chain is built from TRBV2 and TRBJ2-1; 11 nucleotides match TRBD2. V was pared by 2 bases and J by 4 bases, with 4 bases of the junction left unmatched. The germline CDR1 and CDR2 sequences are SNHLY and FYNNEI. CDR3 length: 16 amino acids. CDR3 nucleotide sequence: TGTGCCAGCAGTGAACCGGGACTAGCGGATTACAATGAGCAGTTCTTC. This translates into CASSEPGLADYNEQFF.

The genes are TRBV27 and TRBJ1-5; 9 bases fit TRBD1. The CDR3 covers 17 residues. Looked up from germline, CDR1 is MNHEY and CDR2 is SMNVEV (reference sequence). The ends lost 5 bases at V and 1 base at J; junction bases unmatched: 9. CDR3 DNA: TGTGCCAGCAGTACTACAGGGGGCGGATGGAGCAATCAGCCCCAGCATTTT. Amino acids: CASSTTGGGWSNQPQHF.

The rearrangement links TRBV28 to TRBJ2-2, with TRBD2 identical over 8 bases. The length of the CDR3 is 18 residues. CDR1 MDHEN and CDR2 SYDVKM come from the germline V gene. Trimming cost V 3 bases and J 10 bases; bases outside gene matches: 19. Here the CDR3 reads CASSFPSRGGRDMEELFF. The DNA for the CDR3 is TGTGCCAGCAGTTTCCCCTCTCGGGGGGGGCGGGACATGGAGGAGCTGTTTTTT.

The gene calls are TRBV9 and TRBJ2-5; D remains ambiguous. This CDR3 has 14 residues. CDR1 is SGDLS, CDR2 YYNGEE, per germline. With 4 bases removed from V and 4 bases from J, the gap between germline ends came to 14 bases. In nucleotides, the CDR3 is TGTGCCAGCAGCCCCCCCTCCCGTCCAGAGACCCAGTACTTC. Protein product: CASSPPSRPETQYF.

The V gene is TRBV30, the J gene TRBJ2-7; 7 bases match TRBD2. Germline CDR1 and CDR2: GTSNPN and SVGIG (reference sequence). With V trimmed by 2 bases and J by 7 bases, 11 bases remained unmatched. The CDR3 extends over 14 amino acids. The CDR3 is CAWSPAGAGLEQYF. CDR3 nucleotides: TGTGCCTGGAGTCCCGCGGGAGCGGGCCTGGAGCAGTACTTC.

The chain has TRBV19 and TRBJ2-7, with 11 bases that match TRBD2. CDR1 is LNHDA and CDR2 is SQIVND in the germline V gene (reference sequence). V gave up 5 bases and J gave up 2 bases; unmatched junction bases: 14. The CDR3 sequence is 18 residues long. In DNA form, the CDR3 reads TGTGCCAGTAGTCCGGAAGCCCGACTAGCGGGAAAGGCCTACGAGCAGTACTTC. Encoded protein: CASSPEARLAGKAYEQYF.

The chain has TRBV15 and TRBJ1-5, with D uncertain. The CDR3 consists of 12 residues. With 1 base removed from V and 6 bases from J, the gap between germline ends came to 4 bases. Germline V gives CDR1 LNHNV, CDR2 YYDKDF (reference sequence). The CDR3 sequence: CATSRVRQPQHF. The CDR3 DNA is TGTGCCACCAGCAGAGTGCGTCAGCCCCAGCATTTT.

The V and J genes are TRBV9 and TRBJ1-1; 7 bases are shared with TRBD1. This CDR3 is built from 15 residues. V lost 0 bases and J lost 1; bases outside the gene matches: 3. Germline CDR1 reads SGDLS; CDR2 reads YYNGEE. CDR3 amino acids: CASSVVGGSNTEAFF. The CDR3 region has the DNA TGTGCCAGCAGCGTAGTAGGGGGCTCGAACACTGAAGCTTTCTTT.

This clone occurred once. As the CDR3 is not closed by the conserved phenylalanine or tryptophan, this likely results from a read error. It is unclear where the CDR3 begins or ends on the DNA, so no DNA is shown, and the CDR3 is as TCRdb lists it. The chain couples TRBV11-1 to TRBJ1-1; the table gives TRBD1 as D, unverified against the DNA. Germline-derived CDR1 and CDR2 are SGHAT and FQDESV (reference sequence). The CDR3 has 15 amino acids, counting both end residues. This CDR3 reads CASRLRPGQGGTRLV.

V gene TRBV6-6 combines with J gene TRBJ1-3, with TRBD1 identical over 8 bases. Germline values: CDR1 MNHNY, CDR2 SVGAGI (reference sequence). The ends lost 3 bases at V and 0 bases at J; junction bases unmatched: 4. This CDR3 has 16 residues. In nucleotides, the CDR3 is TGTGCCAGCAGTTATCAAACAGGGGGCTCTGGAAACACCATATATTTT. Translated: CASSYQTGGSGNTIYF.

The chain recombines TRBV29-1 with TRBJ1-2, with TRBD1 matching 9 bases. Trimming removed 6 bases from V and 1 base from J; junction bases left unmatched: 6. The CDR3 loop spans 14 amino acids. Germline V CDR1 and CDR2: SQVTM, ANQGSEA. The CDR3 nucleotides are TGCAGCGTGGGGGACAGGGCCTATAACTATGGCTACACCTTC. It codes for CSVGDRAYNYGYTF. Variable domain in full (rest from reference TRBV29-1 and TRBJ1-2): SAVISQKPSRDICQRGTSLTIQCQVDSQVTMMFWYRQQPGQSLTLIATANQGSEATYESGFVIDKFPISRPNLTFSTLTVSNMSPEDSSIYLCSVGDRAYNYGYTFGSGTRLTVV.

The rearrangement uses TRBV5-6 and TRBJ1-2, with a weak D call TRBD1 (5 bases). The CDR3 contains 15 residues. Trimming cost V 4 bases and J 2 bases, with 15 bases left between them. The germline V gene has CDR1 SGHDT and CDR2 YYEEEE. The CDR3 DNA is TGTGCCAGCAGCCCCGTGGGGGGTCGGAACTATGGCTACACCTTC. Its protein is CASSPVGGRNYGYTF. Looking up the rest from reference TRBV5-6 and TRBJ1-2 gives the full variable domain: DAGVTQSPTHLIKTRGQQVTLRCSPKSGHDTVSWYQQALGQGPQFIFQYYEEEERQRGNFPDRFSGHQFPNYSSELNVNALLLGDSALYLCASSPVGGRNYGYTFGSGTRLTVV.

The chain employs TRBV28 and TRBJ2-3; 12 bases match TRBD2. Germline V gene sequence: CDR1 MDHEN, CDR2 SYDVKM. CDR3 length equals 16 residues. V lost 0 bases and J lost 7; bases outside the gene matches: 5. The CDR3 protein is CASSLWPSGGAHTQYF. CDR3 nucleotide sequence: TGTGCCAGCAGTTTATGGCCTAGCGGGGGGGCGCATACGCAGTATTTT.

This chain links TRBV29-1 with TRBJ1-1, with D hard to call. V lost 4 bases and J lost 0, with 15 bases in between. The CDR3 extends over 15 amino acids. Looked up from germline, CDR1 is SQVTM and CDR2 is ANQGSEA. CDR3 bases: TGCAGCGTTGGTGGGTTTGCGGATCTGAACACTGAAGCTTTCTTT. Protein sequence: CSVGGFADLNTEAFF.

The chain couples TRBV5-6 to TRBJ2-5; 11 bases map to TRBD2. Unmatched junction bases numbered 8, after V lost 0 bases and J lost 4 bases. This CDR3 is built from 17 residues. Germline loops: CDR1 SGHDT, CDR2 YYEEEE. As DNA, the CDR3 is TGTGCCAGCAGCTTGGTATATGGCGGACTAGCGGGAGAGACCCAGTACTTC. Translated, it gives CASSLVYGGLAGETQYF.

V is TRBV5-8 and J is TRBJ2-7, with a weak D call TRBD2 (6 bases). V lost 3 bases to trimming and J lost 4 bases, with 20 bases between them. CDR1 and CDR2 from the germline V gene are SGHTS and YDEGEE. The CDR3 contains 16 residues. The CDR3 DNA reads TGTGCCAGCAGCTCTGAAGTACAGGTTCGGGGGTACGAGCAGTACTTC. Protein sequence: CASSSEVQVRGYEQYF.

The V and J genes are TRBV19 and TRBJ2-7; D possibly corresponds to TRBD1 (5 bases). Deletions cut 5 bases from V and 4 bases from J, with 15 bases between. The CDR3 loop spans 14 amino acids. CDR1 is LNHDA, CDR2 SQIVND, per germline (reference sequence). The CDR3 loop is CASSPGQDGYEQYF. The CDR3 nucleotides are TGTGCCAGTAGTCCCGGACAAGACGGGTACGAGCAGTACTTC.